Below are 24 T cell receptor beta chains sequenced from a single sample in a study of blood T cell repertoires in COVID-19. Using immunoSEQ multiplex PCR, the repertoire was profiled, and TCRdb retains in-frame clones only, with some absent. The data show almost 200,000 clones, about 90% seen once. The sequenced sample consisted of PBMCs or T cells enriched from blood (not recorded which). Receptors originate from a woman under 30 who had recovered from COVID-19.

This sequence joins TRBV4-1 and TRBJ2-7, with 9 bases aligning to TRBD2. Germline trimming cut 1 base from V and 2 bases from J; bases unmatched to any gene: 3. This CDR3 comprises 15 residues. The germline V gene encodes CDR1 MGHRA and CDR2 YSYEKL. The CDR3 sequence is CASSQGAGGTYEQYF. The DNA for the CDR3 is TGCGCCAGCAGCCAAGGAGCGGGGGGTACCTACGAGCAGTACTTC.

In DNA, the CDR3 is TGTGCCAGTAGGGTTGGACAGAGTGAAAACTATGGCTACACCTTC. Translated: CASRVGQSENYGYTF. This chain links TRBV19 with TRBJ1-2; weak D call: TRBD1 (6 bases). The CDR3 runs to 15 residues. Germline V CDR1 and CDR2: LNHDA, SQIVND (reference sequence). Between the trimmed V and J ends, which lost 6 bases and 2 bases, there was a span of 16 bases.

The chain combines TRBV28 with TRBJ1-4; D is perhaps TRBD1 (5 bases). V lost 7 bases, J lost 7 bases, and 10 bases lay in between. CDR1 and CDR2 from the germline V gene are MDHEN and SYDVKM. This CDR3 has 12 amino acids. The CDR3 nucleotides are TGTGCCAGCAAGGAGGGGCCTGAAAAACTGTTTTTT. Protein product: CASKEGPEKLFF.

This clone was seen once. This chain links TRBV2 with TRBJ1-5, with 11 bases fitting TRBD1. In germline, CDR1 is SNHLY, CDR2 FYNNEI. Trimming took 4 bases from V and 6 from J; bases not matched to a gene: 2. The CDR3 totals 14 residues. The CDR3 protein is CASSAGQGAQPQHF. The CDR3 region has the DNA TGTGCCAGCAGTGCTGGACAGGGGGCTCAGCCCCAGCATTTT.

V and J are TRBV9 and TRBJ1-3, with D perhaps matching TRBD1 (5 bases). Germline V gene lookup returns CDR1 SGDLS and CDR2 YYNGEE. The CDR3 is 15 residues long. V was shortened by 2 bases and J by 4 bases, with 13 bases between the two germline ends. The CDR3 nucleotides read TGTGCCAGCAGCGTGGCAGGGCCATTAGGAAACACCATATATTTT. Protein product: CASSVAGPLGNTIYF.

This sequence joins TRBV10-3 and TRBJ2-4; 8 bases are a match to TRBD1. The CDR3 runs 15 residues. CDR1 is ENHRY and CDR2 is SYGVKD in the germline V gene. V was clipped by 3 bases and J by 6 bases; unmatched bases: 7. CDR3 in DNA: TGTGCCATCAGTGAAGGACAGGGTATCGCAAACATTCAGTACTTC. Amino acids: CAISEGQGIANIQYF.

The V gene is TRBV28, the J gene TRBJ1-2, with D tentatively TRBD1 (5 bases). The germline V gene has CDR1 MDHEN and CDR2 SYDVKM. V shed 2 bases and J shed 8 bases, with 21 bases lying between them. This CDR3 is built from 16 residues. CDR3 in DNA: TGTGCCAGCAGTTTAGCTTCAGGGCCTGTCCGTCTCGGCTACACCTTC. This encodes CASSLASGPVRLGYTF.

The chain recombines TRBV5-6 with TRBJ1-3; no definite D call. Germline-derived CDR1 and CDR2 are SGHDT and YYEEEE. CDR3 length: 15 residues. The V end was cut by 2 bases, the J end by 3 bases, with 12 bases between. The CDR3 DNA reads TGTGCCAGCAGCTTTCGGGGTGCGGGTGGAAACACCATATATTTT. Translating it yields CASSFRGAGGNTIYF.

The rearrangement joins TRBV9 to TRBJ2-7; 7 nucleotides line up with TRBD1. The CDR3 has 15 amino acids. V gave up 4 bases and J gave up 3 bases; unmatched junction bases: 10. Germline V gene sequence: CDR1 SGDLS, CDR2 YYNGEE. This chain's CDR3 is CASSPADRVGYEQYF. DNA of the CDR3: TGTGCCAGCAGCCCAGCCGACAGGGTAGGCTACGAGCAGTACTTC.

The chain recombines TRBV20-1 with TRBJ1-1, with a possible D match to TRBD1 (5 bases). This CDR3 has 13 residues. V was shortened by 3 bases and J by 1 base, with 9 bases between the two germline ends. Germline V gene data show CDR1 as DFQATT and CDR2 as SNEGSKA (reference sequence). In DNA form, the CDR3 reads TGCAGTGCTAGTACAGGCAAGAACACTGAAGCTTTCTTT. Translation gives CSASTGKNTEAFF.

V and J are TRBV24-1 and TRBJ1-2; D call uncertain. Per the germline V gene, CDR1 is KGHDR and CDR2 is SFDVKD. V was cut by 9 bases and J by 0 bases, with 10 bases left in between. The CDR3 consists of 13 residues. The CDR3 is CATAEAPNYGYTF. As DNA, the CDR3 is TGTGCCACCGCGGAGGCCCCTAACTATGGCTACACCTTC.

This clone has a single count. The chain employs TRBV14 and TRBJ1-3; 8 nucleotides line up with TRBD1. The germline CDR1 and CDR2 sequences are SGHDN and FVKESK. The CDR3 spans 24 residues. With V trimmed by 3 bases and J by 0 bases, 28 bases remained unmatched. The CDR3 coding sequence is TGTGCCAGCAGCCACTTCGGTCCCCATAAGACAGGGGAAAAAACCTTGAGCTCTGGAAACACCATATATTTT. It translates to CASSHFGPHKTGEKTLSSGNTIYF.

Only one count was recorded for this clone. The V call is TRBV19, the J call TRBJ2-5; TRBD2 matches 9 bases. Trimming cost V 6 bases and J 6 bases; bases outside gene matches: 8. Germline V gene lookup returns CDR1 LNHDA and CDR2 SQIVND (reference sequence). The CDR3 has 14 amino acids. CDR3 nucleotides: TGTGCCAGTAGAAATAGGGCTAGCGGGAAGACCCAGTACTTC. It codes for CASRNRASGKTQYF.

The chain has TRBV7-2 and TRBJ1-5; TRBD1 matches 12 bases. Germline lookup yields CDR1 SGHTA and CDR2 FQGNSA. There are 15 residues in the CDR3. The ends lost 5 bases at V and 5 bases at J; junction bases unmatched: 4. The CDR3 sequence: CASSPGTGGYQPQHF. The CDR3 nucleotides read TGTGCCAGCAGCCCCGGGACAGGGGGCTATCAGCCCCAGCATTTT.

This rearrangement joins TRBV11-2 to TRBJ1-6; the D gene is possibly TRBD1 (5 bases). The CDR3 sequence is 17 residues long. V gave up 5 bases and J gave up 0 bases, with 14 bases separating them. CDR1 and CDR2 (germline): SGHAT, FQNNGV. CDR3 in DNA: TGTGCCAGCAGCGCCGGGACTCCCGGCTCCTATAATTCACCCCTCCACTTT. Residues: CASSAGTPGSYNSPLHF.

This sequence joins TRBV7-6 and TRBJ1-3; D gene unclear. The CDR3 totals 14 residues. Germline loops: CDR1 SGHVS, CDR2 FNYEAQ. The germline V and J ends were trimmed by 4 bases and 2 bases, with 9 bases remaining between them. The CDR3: CASSSLGAGNTIYF. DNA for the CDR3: TGTGCCAGCAGCTCCCTGGGAGCTGGAAACACCATATATTTT.

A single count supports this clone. The CDR3 sequence: CASSQETGSVYGYTF. As DNA, the CDR3 is TGCGCCAGCAGCCAAGAAACAGGATCTGTCTATGGCTACACCTTC. The chain combines TRBV4-1 with TRBJ1-2; possibly TRBD1 for D (5 bases). Germline-derived CDR1 and CDR2 are MGHRA and YSYEKL. The V and J ends lost 0 bases and 4 bases respectively, with 12 bases between them. The CDR3 contains 15 residues.

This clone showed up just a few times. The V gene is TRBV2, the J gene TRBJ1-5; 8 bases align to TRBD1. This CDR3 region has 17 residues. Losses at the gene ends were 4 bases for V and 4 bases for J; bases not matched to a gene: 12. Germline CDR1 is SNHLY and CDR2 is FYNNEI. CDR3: CASSVYQGASLNQPQHF. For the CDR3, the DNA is TGTGCCAGCAGTGTATACCAGGGGGCCTCCCTTAATCAGCCCCAGCATTTT.

The CDR3 DNA is TGTGCCAGCAGCCACCCCTCGGGGGTAGCTTTCTTT. Translation: CASSHPSGVAFF. The chain carries TRBV3-1 (or the pseudogene TRBV3-2) and TRBJ1-1; maybe TRBD1 (5 bases). The CDR3 covers 12 residues. Trimming pared 3 bases from V and 10 bases from J, leaving 12 bases between. Looked up from germline, CDR1 is LGHDT and CDR2 is YNNKEL (reference sequence).

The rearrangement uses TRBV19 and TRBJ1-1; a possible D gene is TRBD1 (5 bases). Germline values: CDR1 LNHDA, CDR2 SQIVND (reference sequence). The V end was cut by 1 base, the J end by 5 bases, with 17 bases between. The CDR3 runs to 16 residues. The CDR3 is CASSIVRGGGGTEAFF. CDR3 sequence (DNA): TGTGCCAGTAGTATAGTCCGGGGGGGAGGTGGAACTGAAGCTTTCTTT.

The CDR3 spells CSVKQVLNTEAFF. In nucleotides, the CDR3 is TGCAGCGTGAAACAGGTTCTGAACACTGAAGCTTTCTTT. The chain couples TRBV29-1 to TRBJ1-1, with a possible D match to TRBD1 (5 bases). V was shortened by 6 bases and J by 0 bases, with 11 bases between the two germline ends. The CDR3 is made up of 13 amino acids. CDR1 and CDR2 (germline): SQVTM, ANQGSEA.

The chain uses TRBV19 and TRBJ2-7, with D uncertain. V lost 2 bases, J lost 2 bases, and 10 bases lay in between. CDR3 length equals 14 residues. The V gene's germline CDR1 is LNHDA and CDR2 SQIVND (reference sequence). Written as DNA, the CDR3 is TGTGCCAGTAGTATATACGCAACAACCTACGAGCAGTACTTC. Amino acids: CASSIYATTYEQYF.

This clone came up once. The CDR3 spells CASSSGQRDTEAFF. The CDR3 region has the DNA TGTGCCAGCAGTTCGGGACAGCGGGACACTGAAGCTTTCTTT. The V call is TRBV7-9, the J call TRBJ1-1, with TRBD1 matching 7 bases. V dropped 6 bases and J dropped 3; count of bases not matched to a gene: 7. Germline CDR1 is SEHNR and CDR2 is FQNEAQ (reference sequence). The CDR3 has 14 residues.

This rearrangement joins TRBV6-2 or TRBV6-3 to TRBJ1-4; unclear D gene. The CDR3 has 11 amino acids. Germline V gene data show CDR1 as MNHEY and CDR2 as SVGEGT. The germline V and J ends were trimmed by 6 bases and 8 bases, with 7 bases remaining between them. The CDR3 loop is CASSHEEKLFF. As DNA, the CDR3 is TGTGCCAGCAGCCATGAGGAAAAACTGTTTTTT.